This TCR beta chain was obtained from a study of blood T cell repertoires in COVID-19. V lost 3 bases and J 4 bases, leaving 10 bases between the germline ends. The CDR3 runs to 13 residues. CDR1 LNHDA and CDR2 SQIVND come from the germline V gene (reference sequence). TCRdb's copy holds only in-frame clones and misses some; the assay was immunoSEQ multiplex PCR. This sample carries under 250,000 clones, roughly four fifths of them seen once, and the ten largest clones take less than 6%. The Seattle site enrolled patients during active infection and followed them longitudinally. The sequence was obtained from a woman in her 70s with COVID-19, enrolled during active disease. The chain recombines TRBV19 with TRBJ2-7, with a possible D match to TRBD1 (5 bases). Material: peripheral blood. In nucleotides, the CDR3 is TGTGCCAGTAGTATGGGGCAGCAATACGAGCAGTACTTC. It yields the protein CASSMGQQYEQYF.